This T cell receptor (beta chain) derives from a study of identical twins. All of the donors were Caucasians in good health. This clonotype was found a few times. As yet, its antigen is unknown. Study observations and caveats: The study found excess low generation probability among twin-shared out-of-frame alpha sequences.

A single record per CDR3 protein comes from TCRdb applying MiXCR to the 5' RACE reads. In the table there are some 690,000 distinct CDR3 sequences, 21% of which are singletons. Germline loops: CDR1 SQVTM, CDR2 ANQGSEA. The CDR3 extends over 12 amino acids. V was cut by 4 bases and J by 3 bases, with 9 bases left in between. This sample also belongs to another study, concerning T cells expressing NK-cell markers.

Sequencing was performed on PBMCs. The chain employs TRBV29-1 and TRBJ2-5; D call uncertain. The source of this sequence is a woman in her late teens or twenties in good health. In DNA form, the CDR3 reads TGCAGCGTTGGACGGAGAAAAGAGACCCAGTACTTC. Translation: CSVGRRKETQYF.